The clone carrying this T cell receptor (beta chain) was seen a single time. This entry comes from a study of T cell changes during pregnancy in multiple sclerosis. Some clones are missing from TCRdb's copy, which holds only in-frame ones; the method was immunoSEQ multiplex PCR. The table includes about 59,000 clones, around 91% detected once. Trimming cost V 0 bases and J 0 bases, with 6 bases left between them. The CDR3 is 14 amino acids. Germline V gives CDR1 SGHKS, CDR2 YYEKEE (reference sequence). This sequence joins TRBV5-5 and TRBJ1-1; D gene ambiguous. Sequences were derived from peripheral blood, sampled in the third trimester of pregnancy. The receptor comes from a female donor in good health, enrolled as a control in a pregnancy study. Here the CDR3 reads CASSLEHMNTEAFF. In DNA form, the CDR3 reads TGTGCCAGCAGCTTGGAACATATGAACACTGAAGCTTTCTTT.